Sequencing of this T cell receptor (beta chain) was carried out in a study of control samples from healthy donors and cancer patients. Germline CDR1 and CDR2: SGHRS and YFSETQ. CDR3 length: 16 amino acids. Germline trimming cut 1 base from V and 0 bases from J; bases unmatched to any gene: 4. Generated by immunoSEQ multiplex PCR, the TCRdb table keeps only in-frame clones and is missing some. The table shows 76,000 or so clones, with around nine tenths occurring only once. Source material: PBMCs. The chain uses TRBV5-1 and TRBJ1-1; 9 bases are a match to TRBD1. The sequence derives from a woman aged 45-65 years with colorectal cancer. CDR3: CASSLKGTGLNTEAFF. In nucleotides, the CDR3 is TGCGCCAGCAGCTTGAAGGGGACAGGGCTGAACACTGAAGCTTTCTTT.